The sequence of this TCR beta chain was determined in a study of metastatic and nonmetastatic thyroid tumors. Background on the study: Thyroid patients, malignant and benign, had repertoires compared across blood and tumor or nodule tissue.

Authors' analysis steps: Clinicopathological groups supplied CDR3 differences that were used to build a distant-metastasis classifier for papillary thyroid cancer. TCRdb reanalyzed the PCR reads via MiXCR. The V and J calls follow TCRdb's processing rather than the paper's. The sample records some 15,000 clones, 12% being singletons. V was pared by 4 bases and J by 2 bases, with 10 bases of the junction left unmatched. The germline V gene encodes CDR1 KGHSH and CDR2 LQKENI. There are 18 residues in the CDR3. Study-level points and caveats: In blood and tumor, TCR beta diversity was reportedly significantly higher in malignant thyroid tumors than in benign nodules.

Not a single patient had been given any form of treatment at any point before undergoing thyroid surgery. This clone was seen many times. What it binds is unknown. The TCR sequence derives from a female donor with papillary thyroid cancer or a benign thyroid nodule (not recorded which). Some clones in this sample may be carry-over from other donors' samples. V gene TRBV18 combines with J gene TRBJ2-1; TRBD2 aligns across 11 bases. Sequencing was carried out using tumor tissue. DNA for the CDR3: TGTGCCAGCTCACTCGGGACTAGCGGCTGGGGTCCCTACAATGAGCAGTTCTTC. Protein sequence: CASSLGTSGWGPYNEQFF. The full variable domain, with the rest looked up from reference TRBV18 and TRBJ2-1, is NAGVMQNPRHLVRRRGQEARLRCSPMKGHSHVYWYRQLPEEGLKFMVYLQKENIIDESGMPKERFSAEFPKEGPSILRIQQVVRGDSAAYFCASSLGTSGWGPYNEQFFGPGTRLTVL.